Presented here are 22 T cell receptor beta chains from one specimen sequenced in a study of metastatic and nonmetastatic thyroid tumors. TCRdb called clones again from the PCR reads with MiXCR. The sample shows around 12,000 clones, about 32% of them seen only once. No treatment of any kind had been given to any patient before thyroid surgery. The sequencing sample was made of tumor tissue. These receptors were obtained from a male donor with papillary thyroid cancer or a benign thyroid nodule (not recorded which). Some clones in this sample may be carry-over from other donors' samples.

This clone occurred once. The chain joins TRBV5-1 to TRBJ2-7; 7 positions agree with TRBD2. CDR3 length: 16 residues. V lost 2 bases, J lost 4 bases, and 12 bases stayed unmatched. Germline V gene lookup returns CDR1 SGHRS and CDR2 YFSETQ. The CDR3 protein is CASSLDPWGGSYEQYF. For the CDR3, the DNA is TGCGCCAGCAGCTTAGATCCTTGGGGAGGGAGTTACGAGCAGTACTTC.

CDR3 coding DNA: TGTGCCAGCAGCTACACGACAGGGCCGACGGGAAACACCATATATTTT. It encodes CASSYTTGPTGNTIYF. V gene TRBV11-1 combines with J gene TRBJ1-3; the match to TRBD1 covers 7 bases. The CDR3 runs 16 residues. V lost 4 bases to trimming and J lost 4 bases; unmatched junction nucleotides: 10. The germline gives CDR1 SGHAT, CDR2 FQDESV (reference sequence).

Relative to its sample, this clone is medium-sized (0.01 to 0.1%). The genes are TRBV5-1 and TRBJ1-1, with 8 bases aligning to TRBD1. Trimming at V came to 4 bases and at J to 1 base, leaving 6 bases not matched to a gene. Germline-derived CDR1 and CDR2 are SGHRS and YFSETQ. The CDR3 runs to 15 residues. The CDR3 here is CASSILTGGNTEAFF. The CDR3 nucleotides are TGCGCCAGCAGCATATTAACAGGGGGGAACACTGAAGCTTTCTTT.

In regard to this clone: One end of the junction does not line up with germline, which may come from a read error. The chain recombines TRBV7-6 with TRBJ2-3; TRBD2 might be the D (7 bases). Per the germline V gene, CDR1 is SGHVS and CDR2 is FNYEAQ. This CDR3 comprises 15 residues. CDR3 sequence reads: CASSFNRGDTYTQYF. The CDR3 DNA is TGTGCCAGCAGCTTCAATCGGGGGGACACATATACGCAGTATTTT.

The V call is TRBV6-1, the J call TRBJ2-1, with no clear D. Trimming took 5 bases from V and 4 from J, leaving 15 bases between them. From germline, CDR1 is MNHNS and CDR2 SASEGT. This CDR3 region has 15 residues. CDR3 DNA sequence: TGTGCCAGCAGTAGCACCCTCCAAGGGTACAATGAGCAGTTCTTC. It specifies CASSSTLQGYNEQFF.

The chain employs TRBV20-1 and TRBJ2-7; 7 bases match TRBD2. The CDR3 consists of 13 residues. Trimming removed 6 bases from V and 3 bases from J; junction bases left unmatched: 8. Germline values: CDR1 DFQATT, CDR2 SNEGSKA (reference sequence). The CDR3 coding sequence is TGCAGTGCCAGCCCTGGACTAGTCTACGAGCAGTACTTC. Translated, it gives CSASPGLVYEQYF.

This clone is medium-sized by share. The chain carries TRBV7-2 and TRBJ2-7, with 8 positions matching TRBD2. CDR1 is SGHTA, CDR2 FQGNSA, per germline. The CDR3 contains 16 residues. V was clipped by 1 base and J by 3 bases; unmatched bases: 8. CDR3 amino acids: CASSLVAGTSGYEQYF. For the CDR3, the DNA is TGTGCCAGCAGCTTAGTAGCTGGGACTAGTGGCTACGAGCAGTACTTC.

This clone has more than one count but fewer than ten. The chain couples TRBV28 to TRBJ1-2, with TRBD1 matching over 8 bases. The CDR3 has 14 amino acids. Germline loops: CDR1 MDHEN, CDR2 SYDVKM. Unmatched junction bases numbered 6, after V lost 6 bases and J lost 3 bases. CDR3 DNA sequence: TGTGCCAGCAGATCAGGGGGCGCGGACTATGGCTACACCTTC. Its protein is CASRSGGADYGYTF.

By share, this clone ranks as medium-sized. This CDR3 is CASSLGSHEQYF. CDR3 nucleotide sequence: TGCGCCAGCAGCTTGGGAAGCCACGAGCAGTACTTC. The chain joins TRBV5-1 to TRBJ2-7, with unresolved D. Germline CDR1 is SGHRS and CDR2 is YFSETQ. The V gene lost 0 bases and the J gene lost 5 bases, with 6 bases spanning the gap. There are 12 residues in the CDR3.

This clone was counted between two and nine times. The V and J genes are TRBV6-2 or TRBV6-3 and TRBJ1-1, with D unclear. The CDR3 length is 13 residues. V was clipped by 2 bases and J by 1 base, with 5 bases between them. CDR1 and CDR2 (germline): MNHEY, SVGEGT. CDR3 loop: CASSYGQNTEAFF. The CDR3 coding sequence is TGTGCCAGCAGTTACGGGCAGAACACTGAAGCTTTCTTT.

This clone was counted ten times or more. The rearrangement uses TRBV9 and TRBJ2-1; weak D call: TRBD1 (6 bases). The germline V gene encodes CDR1 SGDLS and CDR2 YYNGEE. The CDR3 has 16 amino acids. Trimming removed 3 bases at V and 0 bases at J, with 13 bases between. The CDR3 bases are TGTGCCAGCAGCGCCTTCACAGGGAGCTCCTACAATGAGCAGTTCTTC. Its translation is CASSAFTGSSYNEQFF.

The rearrangement uses TRBV20-1 and TRBJ1-5; 7 positions agree with TRBD1. The CDR3 spans 14 residues. Unmatched junction bases numbered 12, after V lost 7 bases and J lost 6 bases. Per the germline V gene, CDR1 is DFQATT and CDR2 is SNEGSKA (reference sequence). In DNA form, the CDR3 reads TGCAGTGTACGCCGTGACAGGGAATCTCAGCCCCAGCATTTT. Protein sequence: CSVRRDRESQPQHF.

This clone was counted only a few times. The J gene is TRBJ1-2, the V gene TRBV6-1, with D tentatively TRBD1 (6 bases). The CDR3 loop spans 15 amino acids. Germline V CDR1 and CDR2: MNHNS, SASEGT. Trimming shortened V by 6 bases and J by 4 bases, and 18 bases separated the two germline ends. CDR3 coding DNA: TGTGCCAGCAGAACTCCGACAGGAGAATTCTATGGCTACACCTTC. This sequence encodes CASRTPTGEFYGYTF.

This clone was counted many times. The chain couples TRBV9 to TRBJ2-2; D is undetermined. The CDR3 consists of 13 residues. The germline V gene has CDR1 SGDLS and CDR2 YYNGEE. V was cut by 4 bases and J by 4 bases, with 8 bases left in between. The CDR3 DNA reads TGTGCCAGCAGCCCTCCTGGCACCGGGGAGCTGTTTTTT. Amino acid sequence: CASSPPGTGELFF.

This clone showed up just a few times. The chain has TRBV28 and TRBJ1-1; D remains ambiguous. The CDR3 sequence is 14 residues long. CDR1 is MDHEN and CDR2 is SYDVKM in the germline V gene. The V end was cut by 8 bases, the J end by 0 bases, with 13 bases between. For the CDR3, the DNA is TGTGCCAGCGGCCTTGCGGGCTTGAACACTGAAGCTTTCTTT. It codes for CASGLAGLNTEAFF.

The chain recombines TRBV12-3 or TRBV12-4 with TRBJ1-1, with D possibly being TRBD1 (5 bases). The CDR3 has 13 amino acids. V lost 6 bases and J lost 1, with 9 bases in between. The CDR3 region is CASRGEGNTEAFF. The CDR3 DNA follows: TGTGCCAGCAGAGGGGAGGGGAACACTGAAGCTTTCTTT.

This clone is medium-sized (0.01 to 0.1%) by share. The chain is built from TRBV20-1 and TRBJ2-3; 9 bases map to TRBD2. The length of the CDR3 is 15 residues. V dropped 6 bases and J dropped 0; count of bases not matched to a gene: 7. Germline CDR1 reads DFQATT; CDR2 reads SNEGSKA (reference sequence). CDR3 nucleotides: TGCAGTGCCGACGCTAGCGGGGCAAGCACAGATACGCAGTATTTT. Translating it yields CSADASGASTDTQYF.

This clone is medium-sized within its sample. This sequence joins TRBV20-1 and TRBJ2-7; TRBD2 might be the D (6 bases). This CDR3 region has 12 residues. The germline CDR1 and CDR2 sequences are DFQATT and SNEGSKA (reference sequence). V was pared by 0 bases and J by 10 bases, with 13 bases between. This CDR3 reads CSARDGSGPQYV. The DNA for the CDR3 is TGCAGTGCTAGAGATGGAAGCGGGCCTCAGTACGTC.

CDR3 sequence reads: CASSPPASEKLFF. The CDR3, as DNA: TGTGCCAGCTCACCACCGGCGAGTGAAAAACTGTTTTTT. The chain uses TRBV18 and TRBJ1-4; D is unclear. The V gene lost 0 bases and the J gene lost 7 bases, with 6 bases spanning the gap. The CDR3 length is 13 residues. CDR1 is KGHSH and CDR2 is LQKENI in the germline V gene.

The chain combines TRBV5-1 with TRBJ2-7, with unresolved D. Trimming took off 6 bases at V and 3 bases at J, with 7 bases between the two ends. The CDR3 extends over 11 amino acids. Per germline, CDR1 SGHRS and CDR2 YFSETQ. The CDR3 protein is CASNSNYEQYF. For the CDR3, the DNA is TGCGCCAGCAATTCAAACTACGAGCAGTACTTC.

The CDR3 sequence is CASSEADSTFQETQYF. The CDR3 DNA sequence: TGTGCCAGCAGTGAAGCGGACAGTACCTTCCAAGAGACCCAGTACTTC. The chain combines TRBV2 with TRBJ2-5; TRBD1 might be the D (6 bases). The germline CDR1 and CDR2 sequences are SNHLY and FYNNEI. V was shortened by 0 bases and J by 1 base, with 12 bases between the two germline ends. There are 16 residues in the CDR3.

In this sample, this clone turned up many times. Here the CDR3 reads CASSPGPGNTIYF. DNA for the CDR3: TGTGCCAGCAGCCCCGGACCTGGAAACACCATATATTTT. This rearrangement joins TRBV7-3 to TRBJ1-3; unclear D gene. The CDR3 is 13 residues long. Germline assignment: CDR1 SGHTA and CDR2 FQGTGA. Trimming cost V 5 bases and J 2 bases, with 7 bases left between them. The entire variable domain, with the rest obtained from reference TRBV7-3 and TRBJ1-3, is as follows: GAGVSQTPSNKVTEKGKYVELRCDPISGHTALYWYRQSLGQGPEFLIYFQGTGAADDSGLPNDRFFAVRPEGSVSTLKIQRTERGDSAVYLCASSPGPGNTIYFGEGSWLTVV.